This TCR beta chain emerged from a study of blood T cell repertoires in COVID-19. Sequencing was performed with immunoSEQ multiplex PCR; in TCRdb, only in-frame clones are kept and a portion is missing. The table lists about 42,000 clones, 90% of them singletons. CDR3 length: 16 amino acids. Germline CDR1 reads MGHRA; CDR2 reads YSYEKL. V trimming: 1 base; J trimming: 4 bases; junction bases outside the gene matches: 2. The chain couples TRBV4-1 to TRBJ1-6, with 9 bases aligning to TRBD1. The sequence was collected from a man aged 45-65 years with active COVID-19. The sequenced sample consisted of peripheral blood. The CDR3: CASSQGQGEYNSPLHF. CDR3 DNA sequence: TGCGCCAGCAGCCAAGGACAGGGGGAATATAATTCACCCCTCCACTTT.